The 15 T cell receptor beta chains below come from one sample, sequenced in a study of cytomegalovirus exposure and HLA in healthy donors. Use of 60 Vbeta and 13 Jbeta primers characterized the PCR. TCRdb's table, derived via immunoSEQ multiplex PCR, lists solely in-frame clones and lacks some. The sample records under 200,000 clones, around 80% being singletons. Sequenced material: PBMCs. The receptors come from a female donor in good health and CMV-seronegative.

V usage is TRBV27 and J usage is TRBJ2-5, with 7 bases aligning to TRBD2. The J call could be wrong; TRBJ2-7 is a better fit for the DNA end. The CDR3 is 14 residues long. Germline CDR1 is MNHEY and CDR2 is SMNVEV (reference sequence). CDR3 in amino acids: CASKPGGGSYEQYF. The CDR3 nucleotides read TGTGCCAGCAAACCGGGAGGAGGATCCTACGAGCAGTACTTC.

V gene TRBV7-3 combines with J gene TRBJ2-2; no clear D. This CDR3 spans 13 amino acids. Germline CDR1 SGHTA, CDR2 FQGTGA. V lost 6 bases and J lost 6, with 11 bases in between. The DNA for the CDR3 is TGTGCCAGCAGGGCGCCAGGATCCGGGGAGCTGTTTTTT. Amino acids: CASRAPGSGELFF.

The V gene is TRBV5-8, the J gene TRBJ2-7; the match to TRBD2 covers 14 bases. Trimming at V came to 4 bases and at J to 2 bases, leaving 8 bases not matched to a gene. CDR1 and CDR2 from the germline V gene are SGHTS and YDEGEE. The CDR3 loop spans 17 amino acids. CDR3 sequence (DNA): TGTGCCAGCAGCGGGGGAGGGACTAGCGGGAGCCCCTACGAGCAGTACTTC. This encodes CASSGGGTSGSPYEQYF.

The chain has TRBV5-8 and TRBJ1-5, with a possible D match to TRBD1 (6 bases). Germline V lookup: CDR1 SGHTS, CDR2 YDEGEE. The CDR3 sequence is 14 residues long. V dropped 0 bases and J dropped 6 bases, with 10 bases sitting between them. The CDR3 sequence is CASSLDREGQPQHF. The CDR3 bases are TGTGCCAGCAGCTTGGACAGGGAGGGTCAGCCCCAGCATTTT.

CDR3 amino acids: CASREQSRGGYTF. CDR3 coding DNA: TGTGCCAGCAGAGAGCAGTCCCGAGGGGGCTACACCTTC. The J gene is TRBJ1-2, the V gene TRBV27; D gene uncertain. CDR3 length: 13 residues. Germline-derived CDR1 and CDR2 are MNHEY and SMNVEV (reference sequence). The ends were cut back, 6 bases at V and 8 bases at J, with 16 bases in the middle.

The gene calls are TRBV30 and TRBJ1-6, with D maybe TRBD1 (6 bases). Germline lookup yields CDR1 GTSNPN and CDR2 SVGIG (reference sequence). With 8 bases removed from V and 6 bases from J, the gap between germline ends came to 17 bases. The CDR3 runs to 14 residues. Written as DNA, the CDR3 is TGTGCCCAGGAGGTTGGGGGCCGTAATTCACCCCTCCACTTT. Protein sequence: CAQEVGGRNSPLHF.

The chain joins TRBV6-6 to TRBJ1-4, with D maybe TRBD1 (5 bases). CDR1 and CDR2 from the germline V gene are MNHNY and SVGAGI (reference sequence). This CDR3 is built from 15 residues. Trimming stripped 5 bases from V and 7 bases from J, with 17 bases between. The CDR3 coding sequence is TGTGCCAGCAGTCCCACAGGTCGAGGCGGTGAAAAACTGTTTTTT. It encodes CASSPTGRGGEKLFF.

In this sample, this clone turned up a few times. J is TRBJ1-5 and V is TRBV27, with D perhaps matching TRBD1 (6 bases). CDR1 and CDR2 from the germline V gene are MNHEY and SMNVEV (reference sequence). Trimming removed 2 bases at V and 9 bases at J, with 11 bases between. The CDR3 has 13 residues. CDR3 in amino acids: CASSLQGWGPQHF. The CDR3 DNA reads TGTGCCAGCAGTTTACAGGGGTGGGGGCCCCAGCATTTT.

This clone was recorded once. V gene TRBV23-1 combines with J gene TRBJ2-3; D is uncertain. TRBV23-1 is marked as an open reading frame, function uncertain. The CDR3 length is 16 residues. V was pared by 5 bases and J by 0 bases, with 15 bases between. CDR3 region: CASSCGSPGSTDTQYF. For the CDR3, the DNA is TGCGCCAGCAGTTGCGGCAGCCCCGGAAGCACAGATACGCAGTATTTT.

The sample holds a few counts of this clone. The CDR3 here is CAISETASYEQYF. CDR3 bases: TGTGCCATCAGTGAAACAGCCTCCTACGAGCAGTACTTC. J is TRBJ2-7 and V is TRBV10-3, with D uncertain. This CDR3 spans 13 amino acids. Germline CDR1 ENHRY, CDR2 SYGVKD. The V gene lost 3 bases and the J gene lost 0 bases, with 6 bases spanning the gap.

This clone was observed a few times. This chain connects TRBV11-2 to TRBJ2-5; no reliable D call. V was trimmed by 5 bases and J by 1 base, leaving 8 bases between them. The germline V gene has CDR1 SGHAT and CDR2 FQNNGV. CDR3 size: 13 residues. The CDR3 loop is CASSAIAQETQYF. The CDR3 DNA follows: TGTGCCAGCAGCGCGATCGCCCAAGAGACCCAGTACTTC.

As regards this clone: Within the sample, other DNA sequences also encode this same CDR3. The rearrangement uses TRBV19 and TRBJ1-1; D remains ambiguous. The CDR3 loop spans 14 amino acids. CDR1 is LNHDA and CDR2 is SQIVND in the germline V gene (reference sequence). Trimming pared 7 bases from V and 5 bases from J, leaving 17 bases between. This chain's CDR3 is CASTSGRGGTEAFF. As DNA, the CDR3 is TGTGCCAGTACCTCCGGTCGGGGTGGGACTGAAGCTTTCTTT. The full variable domain, with the rest looked up from reference TRBV19 and TRBJ1-1, is DGGITQSPKYLFRKEGQNVTLSCEQNLNHDAMYWYRQDPGQGLRLIYYSQIVNDFQKGDIAEGYSVSREKKESFPLTVTSAQKNPTAFYLCASTSGRGGTEAFFGQGTRLTVV.

The V and J genes are TRBV7-8 and TRBJ1-5; possibly TRBD1 for D (6 bases). From germline, CDR1 is SGHVS and CDR2 FQNEAQ. CDR3 length equals 14 residues. V lost 6 bases to trimming and J lost 4 bases, with 13 bases between them. The CDR3 bases are TGTGCCAGCAGTCGACAGGTGCGGAATCAGCCCCAGCATTTT. Amino acids: CASSRQVRNQPQHF.

This chain joins TRBV19 and TRBJ2-7; 10 nucleotides line up with TRBD1. This CDR3 is 14 amino acids long. CDR1 LNHDA and CDR2 SQIVND come from the germline V gene (reference sequence). The trim removed 5 bases at V and 8 bases at J, leaving 9 bases unmatched. CDR3 region: CASSRPGQGNKQYF. The CDR3 nucleotides read TGTGCCAGTAGTCGACCGGGACAGGGGAACAAGCAGTACTTC.

The rearrangement uses TRBV7-2 and TRBJ2-2; 10 nucleotides match TRBD1. This CDR3 is 15 amino acids long. The V segment lost 5 bases and the J segment 3 bases; nucleotides outside the gene matches: 3. Germline assignment: CDR1 SGHTA and CDR2 FQGNSA. The CDR3 DNA is TGTGCCAGCAGCCAGACAGGGGGCCACACCGGGGAGCTGTTTTTT. Translation: CASSQTGGHTGELFF. Using reference TRBV7-2 and TRBJ2-2 for the parts outside the CDR3, the full variable domain is GAGVSQSPSNKVTEKGKDVELRCDPISGHTALYWYRQSLGQGLEFLIYFQGNSAPDKSGLPSDRFSAERTGGSVSTLTIQRTQQEDSAVYLCASSQTGGHTGELFFGEGSRLTVL.